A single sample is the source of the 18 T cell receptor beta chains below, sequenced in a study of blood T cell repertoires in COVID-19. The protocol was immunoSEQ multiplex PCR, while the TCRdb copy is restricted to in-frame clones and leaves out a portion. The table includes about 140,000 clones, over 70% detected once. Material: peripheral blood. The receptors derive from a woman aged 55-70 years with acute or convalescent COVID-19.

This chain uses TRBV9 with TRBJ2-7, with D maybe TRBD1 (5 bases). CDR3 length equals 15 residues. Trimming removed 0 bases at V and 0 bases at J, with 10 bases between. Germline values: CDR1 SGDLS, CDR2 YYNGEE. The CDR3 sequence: CASSVGGQSSYEQYF. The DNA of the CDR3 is TGTGCCAGCAGCGTAGGGGGCCAGAGCTCCTACGAGCAGTACTTC.

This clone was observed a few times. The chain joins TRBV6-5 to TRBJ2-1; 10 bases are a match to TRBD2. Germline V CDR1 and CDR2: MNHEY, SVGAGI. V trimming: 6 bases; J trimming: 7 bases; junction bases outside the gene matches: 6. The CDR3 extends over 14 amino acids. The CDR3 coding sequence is TGTGCCAGCAGCTCTAGCGGGAGTCGGAATGAGCAGTTCTTC. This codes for CASSSSGSRNEQFF.

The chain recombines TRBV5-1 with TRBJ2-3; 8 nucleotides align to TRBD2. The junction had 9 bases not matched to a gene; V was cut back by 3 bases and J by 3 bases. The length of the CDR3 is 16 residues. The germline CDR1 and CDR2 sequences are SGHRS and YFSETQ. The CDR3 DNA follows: TGCGCCAGCAGCTCATTACGGACTAGCTCGACAGATACGCAGTATTTT. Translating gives CASSSLRTSSTDTQYF.

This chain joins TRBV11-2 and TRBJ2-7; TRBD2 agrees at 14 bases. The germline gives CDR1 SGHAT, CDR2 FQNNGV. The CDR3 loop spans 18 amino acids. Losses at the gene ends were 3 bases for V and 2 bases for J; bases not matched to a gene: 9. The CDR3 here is CASSFGTSGSRGTYEQYF. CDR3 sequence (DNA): TGTGCCAGCAGCTTCGGGACTAGCGGGAGTAGGGGGACCTACGAGCAGTACTTC. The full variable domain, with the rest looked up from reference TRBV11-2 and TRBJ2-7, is EAGVAQSPRYKIIEKRQSVAFWCNPISGHATLYWYQQILGQGPKLLIQFQNNGVVDDSQLPKDRFSAERLKGVDSTLKIQPAKLEDSAVYLCASSFGTSGSRGTYEQYFGPGTRLTVT.

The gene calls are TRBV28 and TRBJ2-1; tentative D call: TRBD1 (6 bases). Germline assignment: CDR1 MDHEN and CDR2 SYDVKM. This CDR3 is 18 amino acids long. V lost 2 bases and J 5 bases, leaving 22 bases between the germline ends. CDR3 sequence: CASSLTGPYREGDNEQFF. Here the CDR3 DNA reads TGTGCCAGCAGTTTAACTGGGCCATATCGAGAGGGGGACAATGAGCAGTTCTTC.

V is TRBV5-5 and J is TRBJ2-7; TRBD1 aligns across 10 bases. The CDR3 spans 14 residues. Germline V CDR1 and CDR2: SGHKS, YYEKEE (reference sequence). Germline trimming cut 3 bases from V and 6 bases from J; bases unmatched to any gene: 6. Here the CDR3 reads CASSWGTGEGEQYF. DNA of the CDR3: TGTGCCAGCAGCTGGGGGACAGGGGAAGGCGAGCAGTACTTC. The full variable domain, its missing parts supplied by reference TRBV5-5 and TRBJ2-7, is DAGVTQSPTHLIKTRGQQVTLRCSPISGHKSVSWYQQVLGQGPQFIFQYYEKEERGRGNFPDRFSARQFPNYSSELNVNALLLGDSALYLCASSWGTGEGEQYFGPGTRLTVT.

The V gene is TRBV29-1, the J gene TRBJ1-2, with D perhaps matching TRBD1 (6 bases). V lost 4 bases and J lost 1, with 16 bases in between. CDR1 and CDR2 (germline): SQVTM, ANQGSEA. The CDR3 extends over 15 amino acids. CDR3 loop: CSVVERTALNYGYTF. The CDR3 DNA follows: TGCAGCGTTGTGGAAAGGACAGCCCTTAACTATGGCTACACCTTC.

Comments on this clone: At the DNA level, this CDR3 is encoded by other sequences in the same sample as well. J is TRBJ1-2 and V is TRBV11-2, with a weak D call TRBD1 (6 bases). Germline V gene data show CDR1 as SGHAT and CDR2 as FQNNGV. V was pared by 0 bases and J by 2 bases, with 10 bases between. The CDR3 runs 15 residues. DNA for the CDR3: TGTGCCAGCAGCTTAGAAGGGGGGGCGAACTATGGCTACACCTTC. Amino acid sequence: CASSLEGGANYGYTF.

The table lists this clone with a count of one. CDR3 coding DNA: TGTGCCAGCAGTTTATCCAGCGGGAGCCACGAGCAGTACTTC. As protein: CASSLSSGSHEQYF. The V gene is TRBV27, the J gene TRBJ2-7; 8 bases agree with TRBD2. V shed 0 bases and J 5 bases; nucleotides not matched to a gene: 3. The CDR3 length is 14 residues. Germline V gene sequence: CDR1 MNHEY, CDR2 SMNVEV (reference sequence).

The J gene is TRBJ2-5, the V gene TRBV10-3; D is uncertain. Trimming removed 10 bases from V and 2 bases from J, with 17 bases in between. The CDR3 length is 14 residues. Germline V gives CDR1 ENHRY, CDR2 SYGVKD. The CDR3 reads CATSQPASQETQYF. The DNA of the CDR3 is TGTGCCACCTCGCAGCCGGCTAGTCAAGAGACCCAGTACTTC.

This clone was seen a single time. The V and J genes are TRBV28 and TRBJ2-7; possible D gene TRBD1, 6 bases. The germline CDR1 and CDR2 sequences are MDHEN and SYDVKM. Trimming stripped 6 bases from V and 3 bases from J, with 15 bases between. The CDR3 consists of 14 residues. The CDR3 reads CASRGAASIYEQYF. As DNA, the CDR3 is TGTGCCAGCAGGGGGGCGGCTTCCATCTACGAGCAGTACTTC.

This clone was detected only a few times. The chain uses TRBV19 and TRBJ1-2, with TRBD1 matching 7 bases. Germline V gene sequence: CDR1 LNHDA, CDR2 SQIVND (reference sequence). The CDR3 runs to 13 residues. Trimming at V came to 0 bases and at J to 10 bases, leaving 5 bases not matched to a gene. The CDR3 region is CASSIDRGNIYTF. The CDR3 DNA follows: TGTGCCAGTAGTATAGACAGGGGGAACATCTACACCTTC.

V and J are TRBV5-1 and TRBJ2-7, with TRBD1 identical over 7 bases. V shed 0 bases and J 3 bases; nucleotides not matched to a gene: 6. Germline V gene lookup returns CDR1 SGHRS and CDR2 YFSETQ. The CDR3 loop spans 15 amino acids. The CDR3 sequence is CASSLVSGGSYEQYF. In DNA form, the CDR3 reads TGCGCCAGCAGCTTGGTGTCAGGGGGAAGCTACGAGCAGTACTTC.

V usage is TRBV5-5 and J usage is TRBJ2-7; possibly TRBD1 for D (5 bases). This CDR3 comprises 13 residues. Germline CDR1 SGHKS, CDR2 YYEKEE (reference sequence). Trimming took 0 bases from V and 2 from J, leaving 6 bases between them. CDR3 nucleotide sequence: TGTGCCAGCAGCTTGGACAGGACCTACGAGCAGTACTTC. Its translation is CASSLDRTYEQYF.

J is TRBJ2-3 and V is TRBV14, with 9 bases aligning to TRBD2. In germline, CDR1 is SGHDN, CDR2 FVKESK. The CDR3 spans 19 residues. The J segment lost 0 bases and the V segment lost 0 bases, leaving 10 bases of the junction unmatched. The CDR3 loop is CASSQDRASGNPSTDTQYF. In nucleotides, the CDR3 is TGTGCCAGCAGCCAAGATCGCGCTAGCGGGAACCCTAGCACAGATACGCAGTATTTT.

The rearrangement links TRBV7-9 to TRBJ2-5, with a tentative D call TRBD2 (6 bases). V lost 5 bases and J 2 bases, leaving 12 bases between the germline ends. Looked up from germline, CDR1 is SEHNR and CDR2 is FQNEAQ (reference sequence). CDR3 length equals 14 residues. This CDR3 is CASSPIAVQETQYF. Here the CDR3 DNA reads TGTGCCAGCAGCCCAATAGCGGTACAAGAGACCCAGTACTTC.

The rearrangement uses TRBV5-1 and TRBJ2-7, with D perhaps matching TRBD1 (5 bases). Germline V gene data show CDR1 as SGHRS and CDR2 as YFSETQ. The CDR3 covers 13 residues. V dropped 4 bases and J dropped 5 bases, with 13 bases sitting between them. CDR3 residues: CASSERAGNEQYF. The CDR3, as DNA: TGCGCCAGCAGCGAAAGGGCAGGGAACGAGCAGTACTTC.

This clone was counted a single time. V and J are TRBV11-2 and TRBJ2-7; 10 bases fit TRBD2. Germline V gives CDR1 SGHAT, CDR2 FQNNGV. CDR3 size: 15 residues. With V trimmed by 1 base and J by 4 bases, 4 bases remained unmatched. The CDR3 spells CASSLGLAGYYEQYF. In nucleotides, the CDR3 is TGTGCCAGCAGCTTAGGACTAGCGGGTTATTACGAGCAGTACTTC.